A single sample gave rise to the 11 T cell receptor beta chains below, sequenced in a study of blood T cell repertoires in COVID-19. Generated by immunoSEQ multiplex PCR, the TCRdb table keeps only in-frame clones and is missing some. The sample consists of about 440,000 clones, about 87% of them appearing once. The material sequenced was peripheral blood. These receptors were obtained from a woman aged 50 to 60 with COVID-19, enrolled during active disease.

The chain couples TRBV7-9 to TRBJ2-3; the match to TRBD1 covers 11 bases. After removal of 3 bases from V and 4 bases from J, the junction contained 6 bases not matched to a gene. This CDR3 contains 16 residues. Per germline, CDR1 SEHNR and CDR2 FQNEAQ (reference sequence). DNA of the CDR3: TGTGCCAGCAGCTTGCTCCCGGGACAGGGGGCAGATACGCAGTATTTT. Its translation is CASSLLPGQGADTQYF.

The V gene is TRBV30, the J gene TRBJ1-1; maybe TRBD1 (5 bases). Germline V gene lookup returns CDR1 GTSNPN and CDR2 SVGIG (reference sequence). CDR3 length: 12 amino acids. The V gene lost 1 base and the J gene lost 8 bases, with 11 bases spanning the gap. The CDR3 loop is CAWSAGWGEAFF. In DNA, the CDR3 is TGTGCCTGGAGTGCAGGGTGGGGAGAAGCTTTCTTT.

The rearrangement joins TRBV9 to TRBJ2-2, with TRBD1 matching over 7 bases. This CDR3 contains 15 residues. Per germline, CDR1 SGDLS and CDR2 YYNGEE. J gave up 3 bases and V 8 bases, and 10 bases lay outside the gene matches. The CDR3 loop is CASTTGTADTGELFF. In nucleotides, the CDR3 is TGTGCCAGTACAACCGGGACAGCGGACACCGGGGAGCTGTTTTTT.

CDR3 sequence: CASSAYDRETSRPEAFF. For the CDR3, the DNA is TGTGCCAGCAGCGCCTATGACAGGGAGACGAGTCGGCCTGAAGCTTTCTTT. The rearrangement uses TRBV21-1 and TRBJ1-1; TRBD1 is taken as the D call from the table, unchecked against the DNA. TRBV21-1 is classified as a pseudogene. The CDR3 contains 17 residues.

V is TRBV2 and J is TRBJ2-1; tentative D call: TRBD2 (7 bases). From germline, CDR1 is SNHLY and CDR2 FYNNEI. The germline V and J ends were trimmed by 8 bases and 7 bases, with 15 bases remaining between them. CDR3 size: 13 residues. In DNA, the CDR3 is TGTGCCAGCGACGCGGGGGCTGCAAATGAGCAGTTCTTC. Its translation is CASDAGAANEQFF.

Details on this clone: A read error may account for a junction end that differs from germline. The rearrangement links TRBV19 to TRBJ1-2; 7 positions match TRBD1. The CDR3 runs to 12 residues. The V gene's germline CDR1 is LNHDA and CDR2 SQIVND (reference sequence). Written as DNA, the CDR3 is TGTGCCAGTAGTAACCCTTCAGGGGGAAACCTCTTC. Residues: CASSNPSGGNLF.

Details on this clone: The sample holds other DNA sequences that translate to the same CDR3. The rearrangement links TRBV6-2 or TRBV6-3 to TRBJ1-2; weak D call: TRBD1 (6 bases). V gave up 2 bases and J gave up 8 bases, with 9 bases separating them. Germline-derived CDR1 and CDR2 are MNHEY and SVGEGT. This CDR3 region has 12 residues. For the CDR3, the DNA is TGTGCCAGCAGTTACCAGGGGAGAGGCTACACCTTC. The encoded protein is CASSYQGRGYTF.

The chain uses TRBV24-1 and TRBJ2-2; 8 nucleotides align to TRBD1. The CDR3 spans 19 residues. J was trimmed by 5 bases and V by 4 bases; bases with no gene match: 17. Germline CDR1 and CDR2: KGHDR and SFDVKD. CDR3 DNA: TGTGCCACCAGTGACCCACAGGGGGGACAGGAGTCGAGGACCGGGGAGCTGTTTTTT. Protein sequence: CATSDPQGGQESRTGELFF.

The chain has TRBV6-6 and TRBJ1-2, with TRBD1 matching over 8 bases. Trimming cost V 6 bases and J 4 bases; bases outside gene matches: 7. Per the germline V gene, CDR1 is MNHNY and CDR2 is SVGAGI (reference sequence). The CDR3 length is 14 residues. The CDR3 DNA reads TGTGCCAGCAGCACTGAGGACAGGGTCTATGGCTACACCTTC. It specifies CASSTEDRVYGYTF.

This clone was counted a single time. The gene calls are TRBV3-1 (or the pseudogene TRBV3-2) and TRBJ2-2, with 8 bases that match TRBD2. Trimming cost V 8 bases and J 7 bases; bases outside gene matches: 9. Per the germline V gene, CDR1 is LGHDT and CDR2 is YNNKEL (reference sequence). The CDR3 contains 14 residues. The DNA for the CDR3 is TGTGCCAGCGGGCAGCGGGGGTATGGCGGGGAGCTGTTTTTT. Its protein is CASGQRGYGGELFF.

The chain combines TRBV5-1 with TRBJ1-2; no clear D gene. Trimming shortened V by 0 bases and J by 10 bases, and 10 bases separated the two germline ends. CDR3 size: 12 residues. Germline V lookup: CDR1 SGHRS, CDR2 YFSETQ. The CDR3 spells CASSLEREDYTF. CDR3 DNA: TGCGCCAGCAGCTTGGAAAGGGAGGACTACACCTTC.